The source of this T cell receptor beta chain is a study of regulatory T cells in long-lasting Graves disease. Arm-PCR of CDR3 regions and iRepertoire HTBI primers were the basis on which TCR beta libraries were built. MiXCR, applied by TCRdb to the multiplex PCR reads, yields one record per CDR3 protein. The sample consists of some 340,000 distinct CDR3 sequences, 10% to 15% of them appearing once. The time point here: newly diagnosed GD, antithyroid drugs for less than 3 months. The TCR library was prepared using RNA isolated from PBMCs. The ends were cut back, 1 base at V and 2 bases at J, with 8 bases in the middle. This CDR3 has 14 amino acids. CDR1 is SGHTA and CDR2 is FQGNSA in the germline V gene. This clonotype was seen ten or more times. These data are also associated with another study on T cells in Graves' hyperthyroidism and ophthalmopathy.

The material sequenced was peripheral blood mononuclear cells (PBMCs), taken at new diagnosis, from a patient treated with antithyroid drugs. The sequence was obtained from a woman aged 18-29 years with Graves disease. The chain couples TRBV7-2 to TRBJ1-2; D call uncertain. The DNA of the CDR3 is TGTGCCAGCAGCTTAGGTCCAGCAAACTATGGCTACACCTTC. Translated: CASSLGPANYGYTF.